This TCR beta chain originates from a study of cytomegalovirus exposure and HLA in healthy donors. General study points: Most CMV-associated TCR beta chains were later found to appear HLA-restricted.

A note on this clone: Its specificity is unknown.

The V gene's germline CDR1 is SSHAT and CDR2 FNYEAQ (reference sequence). CDR3 size: 13 residues. V lost 1 base and J lost 5, with 8 bases in between. This PCR relied on a set of 60 Vbeta primers and 13 Jbeta primers. In the authors' methods: A later analysis counted around 74 million unique TCR beta chains, 9.5 million to 12 million shared. TCRdb's table, derived via immunoSEQ multiplex PCR, lists solely in-frame clones and lacks some. V, J and clone size are those of that table, while D and trimming were read from the DNA. The sample consists of roughly 200,000 clones, around 80% of them appearing once. Healthy bone marrow donors made up the cohort.

The chain has TRBV7-7 and TRBJ2-5; no definite D call. The sequenced sample was PBMCs. The sequence was obtained from a woman aged 55 to 70 in good health and CMV-seropositive. CDR3 nucleotide sequence: TGTGCCAGCAGCTTAGGCCCAGATGAGACCCAGTACTTC. Its protein product is CASSLGPDETQYF.